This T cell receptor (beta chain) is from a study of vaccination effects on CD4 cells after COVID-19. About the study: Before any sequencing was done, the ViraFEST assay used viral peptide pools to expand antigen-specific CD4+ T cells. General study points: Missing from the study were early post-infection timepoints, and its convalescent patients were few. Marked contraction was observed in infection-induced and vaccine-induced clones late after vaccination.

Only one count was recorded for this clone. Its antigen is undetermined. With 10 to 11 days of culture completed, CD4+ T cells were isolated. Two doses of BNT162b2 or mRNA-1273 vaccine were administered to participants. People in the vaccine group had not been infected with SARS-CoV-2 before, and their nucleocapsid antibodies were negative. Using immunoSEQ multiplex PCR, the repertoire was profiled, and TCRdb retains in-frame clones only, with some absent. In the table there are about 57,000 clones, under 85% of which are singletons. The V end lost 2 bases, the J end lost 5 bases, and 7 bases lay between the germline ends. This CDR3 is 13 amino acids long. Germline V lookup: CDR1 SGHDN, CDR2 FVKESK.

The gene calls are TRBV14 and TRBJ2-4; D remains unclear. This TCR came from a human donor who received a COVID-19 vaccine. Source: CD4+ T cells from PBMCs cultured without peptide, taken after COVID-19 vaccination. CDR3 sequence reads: CASSQRFENIQYF. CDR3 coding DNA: TGTGCCAGCAGCCAACGCTTTGAAAACATTCAGTACTTC.